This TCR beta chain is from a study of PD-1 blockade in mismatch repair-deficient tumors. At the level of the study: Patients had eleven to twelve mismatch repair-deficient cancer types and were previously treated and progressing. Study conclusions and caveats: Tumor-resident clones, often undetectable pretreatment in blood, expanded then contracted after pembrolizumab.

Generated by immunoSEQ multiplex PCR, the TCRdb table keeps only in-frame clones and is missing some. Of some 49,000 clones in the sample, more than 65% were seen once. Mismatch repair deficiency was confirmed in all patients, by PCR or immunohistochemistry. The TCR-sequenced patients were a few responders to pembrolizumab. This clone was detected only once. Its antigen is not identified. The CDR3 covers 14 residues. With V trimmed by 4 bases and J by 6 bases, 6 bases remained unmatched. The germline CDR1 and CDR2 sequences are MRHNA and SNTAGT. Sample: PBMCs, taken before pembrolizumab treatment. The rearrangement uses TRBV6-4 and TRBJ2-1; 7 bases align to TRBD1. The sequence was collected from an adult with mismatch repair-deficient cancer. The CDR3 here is CASSGHPGGNEQFF. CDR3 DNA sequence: TGTGCCAGCAGTGGTCATCCAGGGGGCAATGAGCAGTTCTTC.